The clone carrying this T cell receptor (beta chain) has only a few counts. What it recognizes is unknown. Trimming left V 5 bases short and J 1 base short, with 18 bases between. Germline assignment: CDR1 LNHDA and CDR2 SQIVND (reference sequence). The CDR3 totals 17 residues. Noted time point: cycle 4 day 1 (C4D1), after 6 weeks of nivolumab. No patient escaped relapse after autologous stem cell transplantation, and brentuximab vedotin exposure varied. Thawed PBMCs underwent magnetic negative selection to obtain purified CD8+ T cells. Nivolumab dosed at 3 mg/kg went to patients intravenously every 2 weeks. These data come from a study of PD-1 blockade in classical Hodgkin lymphoma. The method was immunoSEQ multiplex PCR; TCRdb's version includes in-frame clones alone and lacks a portion of them. The sample holds approximately 10,000 clones, about 85% seen once. Points from the study as a whole: According to reports, newly diagnosed patients had lower baseline TCR diversity than healthy donors, and relapsed/refractory patients had lower baseline TCR diversity still.

This receptor was identified in a human donor with classical Hodgkin lymphoma. The donor label of this sample is uncertain. The chain recombines TRBV19 with TRBJ2-4; no clear D. This sample comprised CD8+ T cells from blood, obtained before the fourth cycle of nivolumab. CDR3 protein: CASSDRSFTVAKNIQYF. Written as DNA, the CDR3 is TGTGCCAGTAGTGACCGATCTTTTACCGTGGCCAAAAACATTCAGTACTTC.